This T cell receptor beta chain was sequenced during a study of human T cells and chemical hapten exposure. Across the study: The study traced per-sample TCR yield variation mainly to small differences in pooled library volumes.

J lost 5 bases, V lost 3 bases, and 6 bases had no gene match. Germline values: CDR1 MNHNS, CDR2 SASEGT. This CDR3 comprises 15 residues. The library tagged individual cDNA molecules with unique molecular identifiers. MiXCR, run by TCRdb on the RACE reads, gives a single entry per CDR3 protein. The table has about 130,000 distinct CDR3 sequences, around 8.2% seen once; the top ten hold 1.5% to 2%. There are a few counts of this clonotype. Time point indicated: healthy volunteer bleed at 2 weeks. Unfractionated whole blood yielded the extracted total RNA. The chain joins TRBV6-1 to TRBJ1-5; 8 positions agree with TRBD1. The sequenced sample consisted of whole blood. This receptor was taken from a male donor in good health. Some clones in this sample may be carry-over from other donors' samples. This CDR3 is CASSDLLDRDQPQHF. In DNA form, the CDR3 reads TGTGCCAGCAGTGACCTTTTGGACAGGGATCAGCCCCAGCATTTT.